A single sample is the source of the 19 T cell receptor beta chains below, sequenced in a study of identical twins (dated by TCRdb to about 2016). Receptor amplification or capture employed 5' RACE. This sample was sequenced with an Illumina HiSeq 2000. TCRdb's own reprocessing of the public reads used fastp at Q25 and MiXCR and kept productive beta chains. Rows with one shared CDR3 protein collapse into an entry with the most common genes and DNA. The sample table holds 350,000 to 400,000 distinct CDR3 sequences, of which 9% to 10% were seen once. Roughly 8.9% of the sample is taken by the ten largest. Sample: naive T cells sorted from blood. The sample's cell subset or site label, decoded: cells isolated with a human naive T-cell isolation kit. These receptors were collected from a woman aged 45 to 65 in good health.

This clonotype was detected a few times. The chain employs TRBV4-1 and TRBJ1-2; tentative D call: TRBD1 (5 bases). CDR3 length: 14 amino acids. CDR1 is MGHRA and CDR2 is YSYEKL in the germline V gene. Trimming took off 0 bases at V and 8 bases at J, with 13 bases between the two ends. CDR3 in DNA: TGCGCCAGCAGCCAAGAGGGACCGCGAAGCGGCTACACCTTC. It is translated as CASSQEGPRSGYTF.

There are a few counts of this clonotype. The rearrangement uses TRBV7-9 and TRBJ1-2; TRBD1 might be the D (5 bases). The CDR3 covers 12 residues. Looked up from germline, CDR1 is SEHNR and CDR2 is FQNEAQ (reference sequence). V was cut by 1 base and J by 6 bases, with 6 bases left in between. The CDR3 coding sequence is TGTGCCAGCAGCTTAGTACAGGATGGCTACACCTTC. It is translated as CASSLVQDGYTF.

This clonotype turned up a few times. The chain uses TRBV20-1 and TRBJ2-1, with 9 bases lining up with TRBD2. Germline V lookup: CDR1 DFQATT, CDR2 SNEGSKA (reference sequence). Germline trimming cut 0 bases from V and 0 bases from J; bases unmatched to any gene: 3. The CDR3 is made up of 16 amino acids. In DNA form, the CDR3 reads TGCAGTGCTAGAGATCTAGCGGGGTCCTCCTACAATGAGCAGTTCTTC. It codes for CSARDLAGSSYNEQFF.

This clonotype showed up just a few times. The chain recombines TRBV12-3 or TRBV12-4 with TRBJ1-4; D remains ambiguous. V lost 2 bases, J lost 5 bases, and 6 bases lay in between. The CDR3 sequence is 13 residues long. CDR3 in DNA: TGTGCCAGCAGTTTATGGCCCAATGAAAAACTGTTTTTT. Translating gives CASSLWPNEKLFF.

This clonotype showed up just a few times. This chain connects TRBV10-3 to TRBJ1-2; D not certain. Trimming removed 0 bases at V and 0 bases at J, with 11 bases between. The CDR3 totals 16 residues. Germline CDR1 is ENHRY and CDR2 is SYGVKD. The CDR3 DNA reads TGTGCCATCAGTGAGTCTCTGACACCTGCTAACTATGGCTACACCTTC. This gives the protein CAISESLTPANYGYTF.

DNA for the CDR3: TGCAGTGCCGGGACTAGCGGGATCTCCTACAATGAGCAGTTCTTC. Translating it yields CSAGTSGISYNEQFF. V gene TRBV20-1 combines with J gene TRBJ2-1; 13 nucleotides match TRBD2. CDR1 and CDR2 (germline): DFQATT, SNEGSKA (reference sequence). The CDR3 loop spans 15 amino acids. The V gene end was trimmed by 6 bases and the J gene end by 0 bases; junction bases not matched to a gene: 2.

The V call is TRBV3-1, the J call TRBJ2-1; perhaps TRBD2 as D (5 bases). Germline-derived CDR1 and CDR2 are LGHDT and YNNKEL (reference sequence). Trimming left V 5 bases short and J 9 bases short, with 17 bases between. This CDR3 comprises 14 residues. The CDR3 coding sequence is TGTGCCAGCAGCGAGACCTTGGCGGCGGGTGAGCAGTTCTTC. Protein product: CASSETLAAGEQFF.

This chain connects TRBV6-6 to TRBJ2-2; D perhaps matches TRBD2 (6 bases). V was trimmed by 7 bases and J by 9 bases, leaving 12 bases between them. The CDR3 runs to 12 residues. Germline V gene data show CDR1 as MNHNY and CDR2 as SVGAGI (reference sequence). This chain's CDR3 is CASTRGARELFF. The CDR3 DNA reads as TGTGCCAGCACGCGCGGGGCCCGGGAGCTGTTTTTT.

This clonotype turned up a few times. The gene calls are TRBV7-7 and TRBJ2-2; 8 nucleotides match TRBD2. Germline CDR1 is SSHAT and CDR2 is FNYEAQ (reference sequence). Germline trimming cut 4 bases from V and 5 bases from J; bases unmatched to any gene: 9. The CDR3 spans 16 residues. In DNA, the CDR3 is TGTGCCAGCAGCTCGCTTAGTAGCGGGGTTACCGGGGAGCTGTTTTTT. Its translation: CASSSLSSGVTGELFF.

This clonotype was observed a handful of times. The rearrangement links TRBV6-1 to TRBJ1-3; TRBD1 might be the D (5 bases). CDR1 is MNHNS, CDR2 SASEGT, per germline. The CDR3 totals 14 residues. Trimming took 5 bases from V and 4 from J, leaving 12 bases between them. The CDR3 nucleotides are TGTGCCAGCAGTCCGGGGACGAGAGGAAACACCATATATTTT. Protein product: CASSPGTRGNTIYF.

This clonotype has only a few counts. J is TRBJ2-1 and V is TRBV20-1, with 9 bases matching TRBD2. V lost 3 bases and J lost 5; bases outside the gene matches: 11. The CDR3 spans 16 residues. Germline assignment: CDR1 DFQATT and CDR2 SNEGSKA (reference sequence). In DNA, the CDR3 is TGCAGTGCTAGGGGGTTCCGGGCGGGAGGGAACAATGAGCAGTTCTTC. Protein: CSARGFRAGGNNEQFF.

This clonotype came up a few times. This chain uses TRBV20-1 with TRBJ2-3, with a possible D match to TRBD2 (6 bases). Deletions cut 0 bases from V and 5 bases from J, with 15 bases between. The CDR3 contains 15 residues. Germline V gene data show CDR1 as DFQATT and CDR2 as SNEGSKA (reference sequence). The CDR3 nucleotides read TGCAGTGCTAGAGATATCGCGGGATCCCAAGATACGCAGTATTTT. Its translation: CSARDIAGSQDTQYF.

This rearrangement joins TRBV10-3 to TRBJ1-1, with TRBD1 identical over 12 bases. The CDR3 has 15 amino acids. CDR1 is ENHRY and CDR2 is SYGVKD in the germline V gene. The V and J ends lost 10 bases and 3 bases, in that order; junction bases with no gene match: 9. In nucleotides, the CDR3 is TGTGCCACCGGGACAGGGGGCGTCGGGGACACTGAAGCTTTCTTT. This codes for CATGTGGVGDTEAFF.

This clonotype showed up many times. The CDR3 DNA sequence: TGTGCCAGCAGCTTATTCAGGGTGCCTAATGAGCAGTTCTTC. Residues: CASSLFRVPNEQFF. The V call is TRBV11-2, the J call TRBJ2-1, with D perhaps matching TRBD1 (5 bases). The CDR3 extends over 14 amino acids. CDR1 and CDR2 (germline): SGHAT, FQNNGV. The V end was cut by 2 bases, the J end by 7 bases, with 12 bases between.

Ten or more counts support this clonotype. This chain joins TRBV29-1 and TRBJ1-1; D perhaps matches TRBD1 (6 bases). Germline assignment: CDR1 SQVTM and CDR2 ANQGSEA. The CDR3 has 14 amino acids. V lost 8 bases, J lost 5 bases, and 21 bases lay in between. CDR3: CSTEGSGARTEAFF. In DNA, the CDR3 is TGCAGCACCGAGGGATCAGGGGCGAGGACTGAAGCTTTCTTT. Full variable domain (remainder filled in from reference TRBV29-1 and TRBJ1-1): SAVISQKPSRDICQRGTSLTIQCQVDSQVTMMFWYRQQPGQSLTLIATANQGSEATYESGFVIDKFPISRPNLTFSTLTVSNMSPEDSSIYLCSTEGSGARTEAFFGQGTRLTVV.

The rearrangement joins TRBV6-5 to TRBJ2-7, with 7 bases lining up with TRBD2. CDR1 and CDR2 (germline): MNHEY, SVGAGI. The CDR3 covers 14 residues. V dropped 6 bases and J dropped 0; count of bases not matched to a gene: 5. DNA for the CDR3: TGTGCCAGCAGCCGAGCGGGGAGCTCCTACGAGCAGTACGTC. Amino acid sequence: CASSRAGSSYEQYV.

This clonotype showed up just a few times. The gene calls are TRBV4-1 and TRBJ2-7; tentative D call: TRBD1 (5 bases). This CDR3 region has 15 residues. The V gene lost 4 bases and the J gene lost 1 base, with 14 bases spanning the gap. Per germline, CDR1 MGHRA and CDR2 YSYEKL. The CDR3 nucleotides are TGCGCCAGCAGCCCAATCAGGGCCGGATCCTACGAGCAGTACTTC. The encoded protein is CASSPIRAGSYEQYF.

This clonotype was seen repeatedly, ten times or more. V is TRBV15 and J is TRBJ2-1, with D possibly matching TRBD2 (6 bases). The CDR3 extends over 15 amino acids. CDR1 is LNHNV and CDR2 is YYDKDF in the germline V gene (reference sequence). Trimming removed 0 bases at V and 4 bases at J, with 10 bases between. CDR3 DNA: TGTGCCACCAGCAGAGAGGTGGCGGGGTACAATGAGCAGTTCTTC. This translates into CATSREVAGYNEQFF.

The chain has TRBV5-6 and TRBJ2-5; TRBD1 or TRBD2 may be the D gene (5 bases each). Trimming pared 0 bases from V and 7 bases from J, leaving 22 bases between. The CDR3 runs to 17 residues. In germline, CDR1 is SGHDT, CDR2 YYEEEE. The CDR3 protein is CASSLAGTGGLGWTQYF. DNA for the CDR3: TGTGCCAGCAGCTTGGCCGGGACGGGTGGCCTCGGGTGGACCCAGTACTTC. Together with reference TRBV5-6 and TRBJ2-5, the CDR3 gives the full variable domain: DAGVTQSPTHLIKTRGQQVTLRCSPKSGHDTVSWYQQALGQGPQFIFQYYEEEERQRGNFPDRFSGHQFPNYSSELNVNALLLGDSALYLCASSLAGTGGLGWTQYFGPGTRLLVL.